Listed below are T cell receptor beta chains from one sample, sequenced in a study of a mutant IDH1 vaccine in newly diagnosed glioma. Measured with immunoSEQ multiplex PCR; TCRdb has only the in-frame clones, and not every one. Among some 21,000 clones listed, under 90% were seen once. Their recognized antigens are unknown. The specimen was PBMCs, collected from a glioma patient whose treatment included an IDH1 peptide vaccine. These receptors were obtained from a woman in her thirties or forties with glioma. Each CDR3 is given with its conserved first and last residue. Fields, in order: CDR3 protein, V gene, J gene.

CDR3aa: CASSQDRHSSGNTIYF
v_gene: TRBV4-3
j_gene: TRBJ1-3

CDR3aa: CASSPTWAAYEDMEAFF
v_gene: TRBV5-6
j_gene: TRBJ1-1

CDR3aa: CASSQRDSYEQYF
v_gene: TRBV18
j_gene: TRBJ2-7

CDR3aa: CASSQRGMNTEAFF
v_gene: TRBV23-1
j_gene: TRBJ1-1

CDR3aa: CASSVRGSGNTIYF
v_gene: TRBV5-8
j_gene: TRBJ1-3

CDR3aa: CASSLERVANEQYF
v_gene: TRBV5-1
j_gene: TRBJ2-7

CDR3aa: CASRSRSGERSDTQYF
v_gene: TRBV6-6
j_gene: TRBJ2-3

CDR3aa: CASTWGGTSNPYEQYF
v_gene: TRBV7-2
j_gene: TRBJ2-7

CDR3aa: CASSGQGAGNTGELFF
v_gene: TRBV2
j_gene: TRBJ2-2

CDR3aa: CSVWDRAETQYF
v_gene: TRBV29-1
j_gene: TRBJ2-5

CDR3aa: CSVGAWGTF
v_gene: TRBV20-1
j_gene: TRBJ1-2

CDR3aa: CASSPRESGNQPQHF
v_gene: TRBV18
j_gene: TRBJ1-5

CDR3aa: CASSPTRGRRYGYTF
v_gene: TRBV4-3
j_gene: TRBJ1-2

CDR3aa: CASSIVVGANYGYTF
v_gene: TRBV19
j_gene: TRBJ1-2

CDR3aa: CASSPLHQGQAWNEKLFF
v_gene: TRBV18
j_gene: TRBJ1-4

CDR3aa: CASSLAGRPEYNEQFF
v_gene: TRBV5-1
j_gene: TRBJ2-1

CDR3aa: CASSFWGQGNEKLFF
v_gene: TRBV7-9
j_gene: TRBJ1-4

CDR3aa: CSVDVTYNEQFF
v_gene: TRBV29-1
j_gene: TRBJ2-1

CDR3aa: CASSLYRTQRYNEQFF
v_gene: TRBV7-9
j_gene: TRBJ2-1

CDR3aa: CASRQNTGELFF
v_gene: TRBV6-5
j_gene: TRBJ2-2

CDR3aa: CAWSVLGGLAGEQYF
v_gene: TRBV30
j_gene: TRBJ2-7

CDR3aa: CASSLRGDNEQFF
v_gene: TRBV5-4
j_gene: TRBJ2-1

CDR3aa: CASSDQTGGIGNTIYF
v_gene: TRBV6-1
j_gene: TRBJ1-3

CDR3aa: CASSYPPAETQYF
v_gene: TRBV7-2
j_gene: TRBJ2-5

CDR3aa: CASSLGTGFHEPQHF
v_gene: TRBV5-1
j_gene: TRBJ1-5

CDR3aa: CASHSGTSGAETQYF
v_gene: TRBV6-1
j_gene: TRBJ2-5

CDR3aa: CAISDEGNSPLHF
v_gene: TRBV10-3
j_gene: TRBJ1-6

CDR3aa: CASSLVGTGVPYEQYF
v_gene: TRBV7-2
j_gene: TRBJ2-7

CDR3aa: CASSFGQGGEKLFF
v_gene: TRBV7-9
j_gene: TRBJ1-4

CDR3aa: CASSYSNYGYTF
v_gene: TRBV6-5
j_gene: TRBJ1-2

CDR3aa: CASSLVQETQYF
v_gene: TRBV5-1
j_gene: TRBJ2-5

CDR3aa: CASSQEGSGNTEAFF
v_gene: TRBV4-1
j_gene: TRBJ1-1

CDR3aa: CASSQLTGTSGAYEQYF
v_gene: TRBV4-2
j_gene: TRBJ2-7

CDR3aa: CASSVAGQGRADTQYF
v_gene: TRBV2
j_gene: TRBJ2-3

CDR3aa: CASSTGTLNTGELFF
v_gene: TRBV6-5
j_gene: TRBJ2-2

CDR3aa: CASSLTRHYGYTF
v_gene: TRBV7-9
j_gene: TRBJ1-2

CDR3aa: CASSYRGLSYEQYF
v_gene: TRBV6-5
j_gene: TRBJ2-7

CDR3aa: CASSLGPGNQPQHF
v_gene: TRBV5-1
j_gene: TRBJ1-5

CDR3aa: CASSLAATNEKLFF
v_gene: TRBV7-2
j_gene: TRBJ1-4

CDR3aa: CASSSSQGWNSPLHF
v_gene: TRBV4-1
j_gene: TRBJ1-6

CDR3aa: CASSYSGRANSPLHF
v_gene: TRBV6-5
j_gene: TRBJ1-6

CDR3aa: CASSLAGTSLYEQYF
v_gene: TRBV5-1
j_gene: TRBJ2-7

CDR3aa: CASSPGQAANYGYTF
v_gene: TRBV5-1
j_gene: TRBJ1-2

CDR3aa: CASRKQGMNTEAFF
v_gene: TRBV19
j_gene: TRBJ1-1

CDR3aa: CSVRSGFGTGGSLGYTF
v_gene: TRBV29-1
j_gene: TRBJ1-2

CDR3aa: CAISERAILYEQYF
v_gene: TRBV10-3
j_gene: TRBJ2-7

CDR3aa: CASSPGSGPLYEQYF
v_gene: TRBV5-1
j_gene: TRBJ2-7